This T cell receptor beta chain was documented in a study of blood T cell repertoires in COVID-19. About the research overall: Samples taken during acute and convalescent COVID-19 were collected in the United States, Italy and Spain. Nucleic acid was either cDNA or gDNA, and it came from T cells, B-cell-depleted T cells, or PBMCs.

The CDR3 length is 16 residues. V trimming: 8 bases; J trimming: 2 bases; junction bases outside the gene matches: 12. Germline values: CDR1 LNHDA, CDR2 SQIVND (reference sequence). Authors' methods: Reference gene primers were amplified, and this amplification served to estimate nucleated cell counts. Clones were read by immunoSEQ multiplex PCR, and TCRdb kept only the in-frame ones, dropping some. V, J and clone size are taken as reported in that table, and D and trimming were inferred from the DNA itself. The sample lists approximately 93,000 clones, 88% occurring once. One Seattle source followed patients from active infection through their disease course.

This clonotype was obtained from a man aged 45-65 years with COVID-19, enrolled during active disease. The chain links TRBV19 to TRBJ1-5; 7 nucleotides agree with TRBD1. Sequencing used peripheral blood. The chain's CDR3 is CASRRVRQGRNQPQHF. DNA of the CDR3: TGTGCCAGTCGTCGTGTTCGACAGGGACGCAATCAGCCCCAGCATTTT. The whole variable domain, filled in from reference TRBV19 and TRBJ1-5, reads DGGITQSPKYLFRKEGQNVTLSCEQNLNHDAMYWYRQDPGQGLRLIYYSQIVNDFQKGDIAEGYSVSREKKESFPLTVTSAQKNPTAFYLCASRRVRQGRNQPQHFGDGTRLSIL.